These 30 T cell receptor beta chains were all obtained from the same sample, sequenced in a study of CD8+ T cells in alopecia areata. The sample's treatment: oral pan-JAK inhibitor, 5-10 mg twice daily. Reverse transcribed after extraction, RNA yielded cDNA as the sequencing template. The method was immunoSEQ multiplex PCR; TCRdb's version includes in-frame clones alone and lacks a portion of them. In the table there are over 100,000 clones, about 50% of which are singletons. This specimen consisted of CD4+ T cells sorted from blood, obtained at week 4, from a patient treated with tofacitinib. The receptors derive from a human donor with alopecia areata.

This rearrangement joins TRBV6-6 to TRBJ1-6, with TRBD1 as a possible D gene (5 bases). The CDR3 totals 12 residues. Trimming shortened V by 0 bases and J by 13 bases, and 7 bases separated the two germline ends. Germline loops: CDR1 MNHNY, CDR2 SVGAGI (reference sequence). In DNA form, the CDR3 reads TGTGCCAGCAGTTACTCGGCAGGGCCCCTCCACTTT. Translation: CASSYSAGPLHF.

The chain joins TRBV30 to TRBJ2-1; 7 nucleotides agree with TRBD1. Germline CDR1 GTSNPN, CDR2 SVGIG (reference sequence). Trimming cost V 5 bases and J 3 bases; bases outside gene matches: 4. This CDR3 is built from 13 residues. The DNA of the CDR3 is TGTGCCTGGCGGACAGGTTACTACAATGAGCAGTTCTTC. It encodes CAWRTGYYNEQFF.

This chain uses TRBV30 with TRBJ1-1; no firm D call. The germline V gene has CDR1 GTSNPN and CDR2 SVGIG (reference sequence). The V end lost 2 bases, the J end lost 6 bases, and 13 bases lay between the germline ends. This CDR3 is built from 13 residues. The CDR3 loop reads CAWSPYGASEAFF. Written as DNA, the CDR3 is TGTGCCTGGAGTCCATATGGTGCGTCTGAAGCTTTCTTT.

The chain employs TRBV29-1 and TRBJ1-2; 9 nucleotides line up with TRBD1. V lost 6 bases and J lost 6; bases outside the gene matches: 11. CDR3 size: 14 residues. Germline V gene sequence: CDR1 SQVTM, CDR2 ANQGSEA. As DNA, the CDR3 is TGCAGCGTCTCATCCACAGGGGGCTCGAATGGCTACACCTTC. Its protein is CSVSSTGGSNGYTF.

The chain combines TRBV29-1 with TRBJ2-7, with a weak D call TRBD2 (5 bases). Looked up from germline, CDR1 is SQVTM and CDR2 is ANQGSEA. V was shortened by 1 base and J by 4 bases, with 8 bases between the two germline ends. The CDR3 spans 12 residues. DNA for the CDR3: TGCAGCGTTGAAGTTGAGGGTTACGAGCAGTACTTC. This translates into CSVEVEGYEQYF.

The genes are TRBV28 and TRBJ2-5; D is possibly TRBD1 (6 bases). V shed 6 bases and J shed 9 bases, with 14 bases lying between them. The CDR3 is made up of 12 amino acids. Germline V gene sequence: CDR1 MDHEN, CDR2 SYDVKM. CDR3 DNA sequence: TGTGCCAGCAGCTCAGGGGAGAGGGCCCAGTACTTC. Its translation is CASSSGERAQYF.

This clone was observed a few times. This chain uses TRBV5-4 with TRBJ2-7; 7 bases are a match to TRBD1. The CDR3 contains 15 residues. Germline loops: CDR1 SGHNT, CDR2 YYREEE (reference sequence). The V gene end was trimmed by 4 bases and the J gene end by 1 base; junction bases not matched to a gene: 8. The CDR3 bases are TGTGCCAGCAGCATCGACTGGGACAGATCCTACGAGCAGTACTTC. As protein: CASSIDWDRSYEQYF.

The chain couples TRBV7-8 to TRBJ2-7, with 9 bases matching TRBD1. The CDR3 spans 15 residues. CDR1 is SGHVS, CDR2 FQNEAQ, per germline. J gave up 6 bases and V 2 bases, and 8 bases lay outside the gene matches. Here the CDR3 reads CASSLPGQGQGEQYF. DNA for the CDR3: TGTGCCAGCAGCTTACCGGGACAGGGACAGGGCGAGCAGTACTTC.

In nucleotides, the CDR3 is TGTGCCAGCAGCTCTCCAGGGGTAGGAGGCTACACCTTC. As protein: CASSSPGVGGYTF. This chain connects TRBV5-4 to TRBJ1-2, with a possible D match to TRBD1 (6 bases). Looked up from germline, CDR1 is SGHNT and CDR2 is YYREEE (reference sequence). Trimming removed 3 bases from V and 8 bases from J, with 14 bases in between. CDR3 size: 13 residues.

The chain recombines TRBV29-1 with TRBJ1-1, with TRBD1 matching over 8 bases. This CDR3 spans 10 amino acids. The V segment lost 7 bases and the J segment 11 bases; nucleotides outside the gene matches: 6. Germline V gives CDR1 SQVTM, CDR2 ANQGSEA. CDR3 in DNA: TGCAGCGGGAAGACAGGGGAGGCTTTCTTT. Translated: CSGKTGEAFF.

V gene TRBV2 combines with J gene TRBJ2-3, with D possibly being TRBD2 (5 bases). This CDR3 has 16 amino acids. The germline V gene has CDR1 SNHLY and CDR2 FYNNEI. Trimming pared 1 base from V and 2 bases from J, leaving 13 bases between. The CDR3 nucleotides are TGTGCCAGCAGTGAAGATGGGTCGAGGGTCACAGATACGCAGTATTTT. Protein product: CASSEDGSRVTDTQYF.

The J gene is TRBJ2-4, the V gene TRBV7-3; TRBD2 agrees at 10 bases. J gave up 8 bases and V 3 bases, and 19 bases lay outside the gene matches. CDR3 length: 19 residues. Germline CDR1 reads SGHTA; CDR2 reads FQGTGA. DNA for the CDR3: TGTGCCAGCAGCTTTTTGAGGGCCGCTAGCGGGGGCCTCATGGACATTCAGTACTTC. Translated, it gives CASSFLRAASGGLMDIQYF.

The CDR3 nucleotides are TGTGCCAGCAGCTTAGTTCCGGGGCCACGCACCGGGGAGCTGTTTTTT. Encoded protein: CASSLVPGPRTGELFF. The chain joins TRBV7-2 to TRBJ2-2; D may be TRBD1 or TRBD2 (5 bases each). The CDR3 spans 16 residues. The V gene lost 1 base and the J gene lost 4 bases, with 13 bases spanning the gap. Germline V gene data show CDR1 as SGHTA and CDR2 as FQGNSA. Full variable domain (outside the CDR3, taken from reference TRBV7-2 and TRBJ2-2): GAGVSQSPSNKVTEKGKDVELRCDPISGHTALYWYRQSLGQGLEFLIYFQGNSAPDKSGLPSDRFSAERTGGSVSTLTIQRTQQEDSAVYLCASSLVPGPRTGELFFGEGSRLTVL.

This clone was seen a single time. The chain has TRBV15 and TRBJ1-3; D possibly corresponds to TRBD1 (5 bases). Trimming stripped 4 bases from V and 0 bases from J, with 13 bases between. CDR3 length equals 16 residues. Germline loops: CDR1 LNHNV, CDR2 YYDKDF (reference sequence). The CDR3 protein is CATSIRDGPSGNTIYF. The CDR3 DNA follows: TGTGCCACCAGCATCCGGGACGGGCCCTCTGGAAACACCATATATTTT.

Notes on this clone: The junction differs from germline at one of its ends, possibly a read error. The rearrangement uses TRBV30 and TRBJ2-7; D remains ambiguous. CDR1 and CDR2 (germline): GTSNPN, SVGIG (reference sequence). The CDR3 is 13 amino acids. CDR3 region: CAWSYGPVGSTNF. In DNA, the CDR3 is TGTGCCTGGAGTTACGGGCCGGTCGGGTCGACCAACTTC.

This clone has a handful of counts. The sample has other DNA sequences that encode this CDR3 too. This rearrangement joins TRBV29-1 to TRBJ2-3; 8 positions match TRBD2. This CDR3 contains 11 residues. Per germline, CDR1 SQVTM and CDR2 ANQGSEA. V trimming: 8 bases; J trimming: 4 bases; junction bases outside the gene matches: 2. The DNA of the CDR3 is TGCAGCTCGGGAGGGGCAGATACGCAGTATTTT. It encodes CSSGGADTQYF.

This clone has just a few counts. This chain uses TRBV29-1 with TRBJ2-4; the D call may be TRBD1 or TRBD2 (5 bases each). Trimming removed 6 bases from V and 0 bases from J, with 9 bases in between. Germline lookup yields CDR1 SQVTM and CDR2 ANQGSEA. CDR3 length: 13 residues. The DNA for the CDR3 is TGCAGCGTGAGGGGCTTAGCCAAAAACATTCAGTACTTC. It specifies CSVRGLAKNIQYF.

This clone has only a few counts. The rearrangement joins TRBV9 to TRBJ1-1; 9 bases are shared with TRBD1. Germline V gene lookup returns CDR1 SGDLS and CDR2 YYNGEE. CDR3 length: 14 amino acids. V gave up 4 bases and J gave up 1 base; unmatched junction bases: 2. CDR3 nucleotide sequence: TGTGCCAGCAGCACGGGACAGGGGAACACTGAAGCTTTCTTT. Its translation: CASSTGQGNTEAFF.

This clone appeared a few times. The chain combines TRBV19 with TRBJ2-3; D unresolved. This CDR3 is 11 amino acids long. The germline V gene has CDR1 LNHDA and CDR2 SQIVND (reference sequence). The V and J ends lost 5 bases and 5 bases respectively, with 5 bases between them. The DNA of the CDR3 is TGTGCCAGTAGTTCGGGAGATACGCAGTATTTT. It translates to CASSSGDTQYF.

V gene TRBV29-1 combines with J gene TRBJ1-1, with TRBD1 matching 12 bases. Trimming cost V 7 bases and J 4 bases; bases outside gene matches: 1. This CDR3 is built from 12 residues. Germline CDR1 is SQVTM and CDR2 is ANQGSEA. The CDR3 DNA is TGCAGCGGGGACAGGGGGCTCACTGAAGCTTTCTTT. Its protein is CSGDRGLTEAFF.

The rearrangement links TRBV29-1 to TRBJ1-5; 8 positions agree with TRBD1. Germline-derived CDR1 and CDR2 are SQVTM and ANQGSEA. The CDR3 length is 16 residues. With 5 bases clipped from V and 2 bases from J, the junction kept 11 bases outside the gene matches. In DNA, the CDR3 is TGCAGCGTTCGCAGTGTAGCAGGGGGCGGCAATCAGCCCCAGCATTTT. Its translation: CSVRSVAGGGNQPQHF.

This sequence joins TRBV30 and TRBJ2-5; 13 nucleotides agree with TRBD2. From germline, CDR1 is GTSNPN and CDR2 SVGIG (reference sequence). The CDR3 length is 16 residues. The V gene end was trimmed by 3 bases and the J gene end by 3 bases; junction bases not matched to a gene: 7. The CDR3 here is CAWSAGGTSGKETQYF. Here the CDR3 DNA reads TGTGCCTGGAGCGCAGGAGGGACTAGCGGGAAAGAGACCCAGTACTTC.

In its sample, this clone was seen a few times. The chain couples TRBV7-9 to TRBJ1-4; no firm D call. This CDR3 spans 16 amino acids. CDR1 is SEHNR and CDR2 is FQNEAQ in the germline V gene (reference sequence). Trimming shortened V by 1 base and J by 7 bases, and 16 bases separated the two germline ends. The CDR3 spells CASSLEAGALGEKLFF. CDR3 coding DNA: TGTGCCAGCAGCTTAGAGGCGGGCGCTTTGGGTGAAAAACTGTTTTTT.

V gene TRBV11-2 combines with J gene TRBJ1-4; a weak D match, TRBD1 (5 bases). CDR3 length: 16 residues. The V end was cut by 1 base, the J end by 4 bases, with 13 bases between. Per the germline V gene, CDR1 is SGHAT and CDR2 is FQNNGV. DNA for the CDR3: TGTGCCAGCAGCTTAGGCACGCGGGGGGGTAATGAAAAACTGTTTTTT. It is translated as CASSLGTRGGNEKLFF.

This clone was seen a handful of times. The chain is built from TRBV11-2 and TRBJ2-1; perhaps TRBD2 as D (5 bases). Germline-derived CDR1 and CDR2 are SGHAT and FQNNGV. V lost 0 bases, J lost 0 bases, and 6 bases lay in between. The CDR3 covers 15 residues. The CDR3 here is CASSLEDYSYNEQFF. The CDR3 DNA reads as TGTGCCAGCAGCTTAGAAGACTACTCCTACAATGAGCAGTTCTTC.

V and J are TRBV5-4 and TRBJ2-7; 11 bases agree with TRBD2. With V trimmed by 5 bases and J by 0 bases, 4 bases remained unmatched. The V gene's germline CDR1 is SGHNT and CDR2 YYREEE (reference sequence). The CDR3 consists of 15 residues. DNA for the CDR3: TGTGCCAGCAGTCTGGGACTAGCGGACTCCTACGAGCAGTACTTC. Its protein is CASSLGLADSYEQYF.

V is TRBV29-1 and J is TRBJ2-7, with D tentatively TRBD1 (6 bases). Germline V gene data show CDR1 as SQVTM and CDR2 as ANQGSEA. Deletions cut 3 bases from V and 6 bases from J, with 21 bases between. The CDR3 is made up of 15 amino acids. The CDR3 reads CSVEGPAGTTGEQYF. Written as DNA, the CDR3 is TGCAGCGTTGAGGGCCCCGCCGGGACAACGGGCGAGCAGTACTTC.

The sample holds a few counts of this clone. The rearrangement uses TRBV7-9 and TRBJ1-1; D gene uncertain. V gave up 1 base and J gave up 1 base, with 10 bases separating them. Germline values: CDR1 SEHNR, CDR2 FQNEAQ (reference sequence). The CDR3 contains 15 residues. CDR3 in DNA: TGTGCCAGCAGCTTAGGTAACAGAGAGAACACTGAAGCTTTCTTT. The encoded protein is CASSLGNRENTEAFF.

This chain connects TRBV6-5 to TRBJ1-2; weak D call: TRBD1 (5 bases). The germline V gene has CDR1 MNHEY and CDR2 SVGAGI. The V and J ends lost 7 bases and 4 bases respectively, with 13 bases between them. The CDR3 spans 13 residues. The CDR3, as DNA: TGTGCCAGCAAGTATCAGGGAGGCTATGGCTACACCTTC. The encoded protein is CASKYQGGYGYTF.

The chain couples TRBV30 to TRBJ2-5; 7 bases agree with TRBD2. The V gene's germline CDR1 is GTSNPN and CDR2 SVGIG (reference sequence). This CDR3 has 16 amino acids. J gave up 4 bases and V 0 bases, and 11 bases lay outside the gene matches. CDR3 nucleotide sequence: TGTGCCTGGAGTGTACGTGCGGGAGTTAGTGGAGAGACCCAGTACTTC. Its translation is CAWSVRAGVSGETQYF.